This T cell receptor beta chain was sequenced during a study of response to subunit inactivated influenza vaccine. TCRdb re-called the RT-PCR reads with MiXCR, one entry per CDR3 protein. The sample holds more than 450,000 distinct CDR3 sequences, around 10% seen once. The CDR3 is 13 amino acids. As concerns this clonotype: Just one base apart from a much larger clone, this may be a read error.

The same specimen was also included in a second study, on T cells expressing NK-cell markers. That paper notes: With UMIs, 5'RACE template switching was used to make TCR beta cDNA. Sorted CD3+CD56+NKG2C+, CD3+CD56+NKG2C- and CD3+CD56-NKG2C+ T cells provided the TCR beta repertoires. The sequencing cohort of eight donors included seven HCMV-seropositive individuals and one seronegative individual. The use of an anti-gamma-delta TCR antibody, which was added in several experiments, restricted sorting to T cells expressing alpha-beta TCR. Nothing established the HCMV specificity of expanded NKG2C+ T cell clones.

This sequence originates from a man in his fifties or sixties who received an inactivated influenza vaccine. Sequencing was performed on PBMCs from blood, taken on the day of vaccination. This chain links TRBV12-3 or TRBV12-4 with TRBJ2-7, with a weak D call TRBD2 (6 bases). CDR3 sequence: CASSSVRGYEHYF. CDR3 coding DNA: TGTGCCAGCAGCTCCGTACGGGGGTACGAGCATTACTTC.